These T cell receptor beta chains were read from a single sample in a study of T cell responses to AZD1222 COVID-19 vaccine. Sequenced by immunoSEQ multiplex PCR; TCRdb stores in-frame clones only, minus some. The top ten clones hold 6.1% of a sample with some 60,000 clones, nearly 90% of them seen once. Source: peripheral blood, taken 28 days after the second AZD1222 dose. Source of these receptors: an adult who received the AZD1222 COVID-19 vaccine. Both conserved end residues are part of each CDR3. D genes are given only for firm matches. Not all rows give a size; the values are once, few, many and, for expanded clones, a class.

>TRBJ1-4|once|TRBV7-9|-
CASSLASAGATNEKLFF
TGTGCCAGCAGCTTAGCGAGTGCCGGGGCAACTAATGAAAAACTGTTTTTT
>TRBJ1-1|-|TRBV24-1|TRBD1
CATSDPGQGVAFF
TGTGCCACCAGTGATCCGGGACAGGGGGTAGCTTTCTTT
>TRBJ2-2|-|TRBV6-5|TRBD2
CATKRGNTGELFF
TGTGCCACCAAGCGGGGAAACACCGGGGAGCTGTTTTTT
>TRBJ1-1|-|TRBV19|-
CASTFSRGTEAFF
TGTGCCAGTACTTTTTCCCGGGGCACTGAAGCTTTCTTT
>TRBJ2-2|-|TRBV2|-
CASSDKGYTGELFF
TGTGCCAGCAGTGATAAGGGGTACACCGGGGAGCTGTTTTTT
>TRBJ2-1|-|TRBV27|-
CASSPALTSSSYNEQFF
TGTGCCAGCAGTCCCGCCCTGACATCAAGCTCCTACAATGAGCAGTTCTTC
>TRBJ1-1|-|TRBV28|-
CASKERDTEAFF
TGTGCCAGCAAGGAGCGAGACACTGAAGCTTTCTTT
>TRBJ1-5|-|TRBV30|-
CAWNEIRDQPQHF
TGTGCCTGGAACGAGATAAGGGATCAGCCCCAGCATTTT
>TRBJ2-7|-|TRBV6-5|-
CASSYTGLSSEQYF
TGTGCCAGCAGTTACACAGGACTAAGCTCCGAGCAGTACTTC
>TRBJ2-1|once|TRBV5-6|TRBD1
CASSPGQGAYNEQFF
TGTGCCAGCAGCCCCGGACAGGGGGCTTACAATGAGCAGTTCTTC
>TRBJ1-4|-|TRBV6-2/TRBV6-3|-
CASSYSGTPGVELFF
TGTGCCAGCAGTTACTCCGGGACGCCAGGTGTGGAACTGTTTTTT
>TRBJ2-3|-|TRBV6-5|-
CASRNRDGPTDTQYF
TGTGCCAGCAGGAACCGGGACGGGCCCACAGATACGCAGTATTTT
>TRBJ2-7|-|TRBV25-1|TRBD2
CASSEWREESEQYF
TGTGCCAGCAGTGAATGGCGGGAGGAGTCCGAGCAGTACTTC
>TRBJ1-6|-|TRBV27|TRBD1
CASSSYPGQRNSPLHF
TGTGCCAGCAGTTCCTACCCGGGACAGAGGAATTCACCCCTCCACTTT
>TRBJ2-3|-|TRBV9|-
CASSAIVGASTDTQYF
TGTGCCAGCAGCGCCATAGTGGGGGCTAGCACAGATACGCAGTATTTT
>TRBJ2-3|-|TRBV7-9|TRBD2
CASSSSGGRRHTQYF
TGTGCCAGCAGCTCTTCGGGAGGGAGAAGGCATACGCAGTATTTT
>TRBJ1-2|-|TRBV7-9|-
CASSLATADTMATTF
TGTGCCAGCAGCTTAGCGACGGCGGACACTATGGCTACAACCTTC
>TRBJ2-7|-|TRBV7-6|TRBD1
CASSLAEQGVQYF
TGTGCCAGCAGCTTAGCTGAACAGGGGGTCCAGTACTTC
>TRBJ2-2|-|TRBV5-1|-
CASSLVGMGGELFF
TGCGCCAGCAGCTTGGTGGGAATGGGCGGGGAGCTGTTTTTT
>TRBJ1-1|-|TRBV5-1|-
CASSLDTWNTEAFF
TGCGCCAGCAGCTTGGATACGTGGAACACTGAAGCTTTCTTT
>TRBJ1-6|-|TRBV9|TRBD1
CASSPGDSRSGYSPLHF
TGTGCCAGCAGCCCGGGGGACAGCCGCTCGGGTTATTCACCCCTCCACTTT
>TRBJ2-4|-|TRBV19|-
CASSIGRPNIQYF
TGTGCCAGTAGTATAGGGAGACCAAACATTCAGTACTTC
>TRBJ2-7|-|TRBV6-5|-
CATSPLYEQYF
TGTGCCACCTCACCTCTCTACGAGCAGTACTTC
>TRBJ1-5|once|TRBV28|-
CASSFIYQPQHF
TGTGCCAGCAGCTTCATATATCAGCCCCAGCATTTT
>TRBJ2-1|-|TRBV3-1/TRBV3-2|-
CASSQDADNEQFF
TGTGCCAGCAGCCAAGACGCGGACAATGAGCAGTTCTTC
>TRBJ1-1|-|TRBV19|-
CASSRRWAGILNTEAFF
TGTGCCAGTAGTAGGCGGTGGGCAGGGATCCTGAACACTGAAGCTTTCTTT
>TRBJ1-1|-|TRBV15|-
CATSSDGIVEAFF
TGTGCCACCAGCAGCGACGGAATCGTTGAAGCTTTCTTT
>TRBJ2-1|-|TRBV11-2|-
CASSSSDRINEQFF
TGTGCCAGCAGCTCCTCCGACAGGATTAATGAGCAGTTCTTC
>TRBJ1-1|-|TRBV19|-
CASSRQGGGTEAFF
TGTGCCAGTAGTAGGCAGGGAGGCGGCACTGAAGCTTTCTTT
>TRBJ2-2|once|TRBV7-2|TRBD2
CASSWGMASGSTTGELFF
TGTGCCAGCAGCTGGGGGATGGCTAGCGGGTCAACCACCGGGGAGCTGTTTTTT
>TRBJ1-4|once|TRBV2|-
CASSEAFQGKLFF
TGTGCCAGCAGTGAAGCGTTTCAAGGAAAACTGTTTTTT
>TRBJ1-2|few|TRBV18|-
CASSPKLLGSGYTF
TGTGCCAGCTCACCAAAGCTCCTGGGGTCCGGCTACACCTTC
>TRBJ2-1|-|TRBV19|-
CASSTKTRTEQFF
TGTGCCAGTAGTACCAAAACCAGGACTGAACAGTTCTTC
>TRBJ2-7|-|TRBV10-1|-
CASSEGPIRYEQYF
TGCGCCAGCAGTGAGGGCCCGATCCGCTACGAGCAGTACTTC
>TRBJ2-2|-|TRBV11-3|-
CASSAGTTGELFF
TGTGCCAGCAGCGCCGGGACTACCGGGGAGCTGTTTTTT
>TRBJ1-2|-|TRBV5-6|-
CASTVWGNYGYTF
TGTGCCAGCACAGTGTGGGGGAACTATGGCTACACCTTC
>TRBJ1-4|-|TRBV19|-
CASSSRTASVATNEKLFF
TGTGCCAGTAGTTCAAGGACAGCCTCAGTTGCAACTAATGAAAAACTGTTTTTT
>TRBJ1-1|few|TRBV3-1/TRBV3-2|-
CASSLQMNTEAFF
TGTGCCAGCAGCCTACAGATGAACACTGAAGCTTTCTTT
>TRBJ2-1|-|TRBV7-9|-
CASSLRPRLEYNEQFF
TGTGCCAGCAGCTTAAGGCCAAGGCTGGAATACAATGAGCAGTTCTTC
>TRBJ2-7|-|TRBV3-1/TRBV3-2|TRBD1
CASSQEGTGAYEQYF
TGTGCCAGCAGCCAAGAAGGGACAGGGGCCTACGAGCAGTACTTC
>TRBJ2-1|-|TRBV6-2/TRBV6-3|TRBD1
CASSPGQGLPNEQFF
TGTGCCAGCAGTCCAGGACAGGGTCTTCCCAATGAGCAGTTCTTC